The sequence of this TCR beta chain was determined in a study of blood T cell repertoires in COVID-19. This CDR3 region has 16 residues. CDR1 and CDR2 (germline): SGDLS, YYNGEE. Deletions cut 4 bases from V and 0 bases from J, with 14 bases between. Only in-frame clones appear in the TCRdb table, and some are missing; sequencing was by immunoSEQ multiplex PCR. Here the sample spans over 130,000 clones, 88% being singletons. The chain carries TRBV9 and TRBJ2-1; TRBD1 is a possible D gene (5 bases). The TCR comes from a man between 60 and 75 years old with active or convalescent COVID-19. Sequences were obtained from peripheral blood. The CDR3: CASSPGWGSSYNEQFF. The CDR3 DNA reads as TGTGCCAGCAGCCCCGGTTGGGGCAGCTCCTACAATGAGCAGTTCTTC. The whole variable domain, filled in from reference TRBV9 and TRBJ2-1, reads DSGVTQTPKHLITATGQRVTLRCSPRSGDLSVYWYQQSLDQGLQFLIQYYNGEERAKGNILERFSAQQFPDLHSELNLSSLELGDSALYFCASSPGWGSSYNEQFFGPGTRLTVL.